This TCR beta chain was sequenced in a study of blood T cell repertoires in COVID-19. Overall study: Whether acute or convalescent, the COVID-19 samples came from the United States, Italy and Spain. PBMCs, B-cell-depleted T cells, or T cells provided the cDNA or gDNA that made up the material.

Only in-frame clones appear in the TCRdb table, and some are missing; sequencing was by immunoSEQ multiplex PCR. The data show around 67,000 clones, approximately 84% seen once. Germline V lookup: CDR1 MNHEY, CDR2 SVGAGI. This CDR3 spans 15 amino acids. Germline trimming cut 4 bases from V and 7 bases from J; bases unmatched to any gene: 5. The sample taken for sequencing was peripheral blood. The receptor comes from a man between 65 and 85 years old with acute or convalescent COVID-19. The chain uses TRBV6-5 and TRBJ1-6; 9 bases line up with TRBD1. CDR3 DNA sequence: TGTGCCAGCAGTTCTGCGACAGGGGGAAATTCACCCCTCCACTTT. This sequence encodes CASSSATGGNSPLHF.